These 9 T cell receptor beta chains originate from one sample sequenced in a study of blood T cell repertoires in COVID-19. This table comes from immunoSEQ multiplex PCR, and its TCRdb copy is limited to in-frame clones, with some not included. The repertoire includes 200,000 or so clones, approximately 81% of them detected once, and 15% to 20% sits in the top ten. Material for sequencing was peripheral blood. The receptors come from a human donor in a cohort sampled during active COVID-19.

This clone was seen just once. The chain carries TRBV5-1 and TRBJ2-2; 7 nucleotides match TRBD2. V dropped 8 bases and J dropped 3; count of bases not matched to a gene: 13. The germline CDR1 and CDR2 sequences are SGHRS and YFSETQ. The CDR3 loop spans 16 amino acids. The CDR3 bases are TGCGCCAGTAAACTCAACGGGAGGACCTACACCGGGGAGCTGTTTTTT. Its translation: CASKLNGRTYTGELFF.

CDR3 in amino acids: CASSLGGLAPTDTQYF. The DNA of the CDR3 is TGTGCCAGCAGCTTAGGGGGACTAGCCCCCACAGATACGCAGTATTTT. The chain joins TRBV7-2 to TRBJ2-3; 9 bases line up with TRBD2. V lost 1 base, J lost 2 bases, and 4 bases stayed unmatched. This CDR3 contains 16 residues. Germline CDR1 SGHTA, CDR2 FQGNSA.

The chain links TRBV10-3 to TRBJ2-1; 8 bases match TRBD2. Trimming cost V 4 bases and J 1 base; bases outside gene matches: 0. Germline-derived CDR1 and CDR2 are ENHRY and SYGVKD. The CDR3 runs 14 residues. The CDR3 nucleotides are TGTGCCATCAGTGCGGGGGGGTCCTACAATGAGCAGTTCTTC. Translation gives CAISAGGSYNEQFF.

This clone was counted ten times or more. The V call is TRBV24-1, the J call TRBJ2-1; D may be TRBD1 (6 bases). CDR1 and CDR2 from the germline V gene are KGHDR and SFDVKD. The CDR3 is made up of 12 amino acids. Trimming removed 7 bases at V and 5 bases at J, with 8 bases between. CDR3 region: CATSRGDNEQFF. The CDR3 coding sequence is TGTGCCACCAGCAGGGGAGACAATGAGCAGTTCTTC.

V and J are TRBV27 and TRBJ2-7, with 13 positions matching TRBD2. CDR1 is MNHEY, CDR2 SMNVEV, per germline (reference sequence). CDR3 size: 15 residues. J lost 1 base, V lost 6 bases, and 3 bases had no gene match. The CDR3 DNA follows: TGTGCCAGCAGAAAGGGACTAGCGGGGTCCTACGAGCAGTACTTC. Translation: CASRKGLAGSYEQYF.

The CDR3 nucleotides are TGTGCCAGCAGCTTGGGCGCAGGGATAGGGACAGATACGCAGTATTTT. Residues: CASSLGAGIGTDTQYF. V and J are TRBV5-5 and TRBJ2-3; D is perhaps TRBD1 (5 bases). The CDR3 length is 16 residues. The germline V and J ends were trimmed by 0 bases and 3 bases, with 14 bases remaining between them. Germline loops: CDR1 SGHKS, CDR2 YYEKEE (reference sequence).

The chain uses TRBV7-2 and TRBJ2-3; D gene unclear. The CDR3 length is 14 residues. Per the germline V gene, CDR1 is SGHTA and CDR2 is FQGNSA. The ends were cut back, 5 bases at V and 3 bases at J, with 12 bases in the middle. As DNA, the CDR3 is TGTGCCAGCAGCCCAGCCCTGGAGACAGATACGCAGTATTTT. Translation: CASSPALETDTQYF. Combining the CDR3 with reference TRBV7-2 and TRBJ2-3 gives the whole variable domain GAGVSQSPSNKVTEKGKDVELRCDPISGHTALYWYRQSLGQGLEFLIYFQGNSAPDKSGLPSDRFSAERTGGSVSTLTIQRTQQEDSAVYLCASSPALETDTQYFGPGTRLTVL.

The chain is built from TRBV5-1 and TRBJ2-1; no clear D gene. CDR3 size: 14 residues. CDR1 is SGHRS and CDR2 is YFSETQ in the germline V gene. V was trimmed by 0 bases and J by 4 bases, leaving 8 bases between them. The CDR3 is CASSLESGYNEQFF. The CDR3 nucleotides read TGCGCCAGCAGCTTGGAGTCAGGATACAATGAGCAGTTCTTC. Looking up the rest from reference TRBV5-1 and TRBJ2-1 gives the full variable domain: KAGVTQTPRYLIKTRGQQVTLSCSPISGHRSVSWYQQTPGQGLQFLFEYFSETQRNKGNFPGRFSGRQFSNSRSEMNVSTLELGDSALYLCASSLESGYNEQFFGPGTRLTVL.

The chain uses TRBV18 and TRBJ1-2; no clear D. CDR1 is KGHSH and CDR2 is LQKENI in the germline V gene. The CDR3 is 15 residues long. The V end was cut by 4 bases, the J end by 0 bases, with 12 bases between. The CDR3 DNA sequence: TGTGCCAGCTCACAAGAAGCACGGGCTAACTATGGCTACACCTTC. Amino acids: CASSQEARANYGYTF.